The 29 T cell receptor beta chains given below trace back to one sample, sequenced in a study of cytomegalovirus exposure and HLA in healthy donors (dated by TCRdb to 2015 to 2018). Libraries were made using the immunoSEQ multiplex PCR assay. The multiplex PCR relied on a mix of 60 forward primers for TCR Vbeta segments and 13 reverse primers for TCR Jbeta segments. The table was pulled from immuneACCESS by TCRdb, which kept in-frame rearrangements only. Such tables lose some clones; where checked, under half of the loss comes from unresolved V genes, and the rest has no known cause. The sample data list approximately 140,000 clones, and approximately 79% of these were observed just once. More than 0.75% of the sample is in the top ten clones. The sequenced sample consisted of PBMCs. Receptors originate from a man in his late teens or twenties in good health and CMV-seronegative.

The chain employs TRBV30 and TRBJ1-2; D is unresolved. The V end lost 5 bases, the J end lost 5 bases, and 6 bases lay between the germline ends. Germline V lookup: CDR1 GTSNPN, CDR2 SVGIG (reference sequence). This CDR3 has 10 residues. CDR3 nucleotides: TGTGCCTGGGGCTCGTATGGCTACACCTTC. Amino acid sequence: CAWGSYGYTF.

CDR3 coding DNA: TGTGCCAGCAGCTTGGGAGGCCAGGGTGGCTACACCTTC. Amino acid sequence: CASSLGGQGGYTF. The chain employs TRBV7-9 and TRBJ1-2, with a tentative D call TRBD1 (5 bases). Germline V gene sequence: CDR1 SEHNR, CDR2 FQNEAQ (reference sequence). The V and J ends lost 3 bases and 7 bases respectively, with 12 bases between them. The CDR3 is made up of 13 amino acids.

The genes are TRBV9 and TRBJ2-1, with D perhaps TRBD1 (6 bases). The V end was cut by 4 bases, the J end by 0 bases, with 14 bases between. CDR3 size: 16 residues. Per germline, CDR1 SGDLS and CDR2 YYNGEE. This chain's CDR3 is CASSPLRGSSYNEQFF. The CDR3 nucleotides read TGTGCCAGCAGCCCCTTAAGGGGGAGCTCCTACAATGAGCAGTTCTTC.

J is TRBJ1-6 and V is TRBV15; a weak D match, TRBD1 (5 bases). V gave up 5 bases and J gave up 4 bases, with 18 bases separating them. From germline, CDR1 is LNHNV and CDR2 YYDKDF (reference sequence). The CDR3 runs 17 residues. CDR3 sequence (DNA): TGTGCCACCAGCCCTAATTTTCCTGACAGTTATAATTCACCCCTCCACTTT. Its protein is CATSPNFPDSYNSPLHF.

The rearrangement joins TRBV4-3 to TRBJ1-2; possibly TRBD1 for D (6 bases). The CDR3 extends over 15 amino acids. The V gene's germline CDR1 is LGHNA and CDR2 YSLEER. Trimming took 0 bases from V and 4 from J, leaving 12 bases between them. This chain's CDR3 is CASSQEAGASYGYTF. Written as DNA, the CDR3 is TGCGCCAGCAGCCAAGAAGCAGGGGCGAGCTATGGCTACACCTTC.

The chain has TRBV27 and TRBJ2-2; 13 bases are shared with TRBD2. V trimming: 5 bases; J trimming: 5 bases; junction bases outside the gene matches: 8. The CDR3 loop spans 17 amino acids. Germline CDR1 is MNHEY and CDR2 is SMNVEV (reference sequence). The DNA for the CDR3 is TGTGCCAGCAGTAAAACTAGCGGGGGGGCTCGGACCGGGGAGCTGTTTTTT. The encoded protein is CASSKTSGGARTGELFF.

The gene calls are TRBV27 and TRBJ1-6, with a weak D call TRBD1 (6 bases). The CDR3 consists of 15 residues. Looked up from germline, CDR1 is MNHEY and CDR2 is SMNVEV (reference sequence). Trimming removed 6 bases at V and 7 bases at J, with 16 bases between. The CDR3 region is CASSNRVGRNSPLHF. In DNA form, the CDR3 reads TGTGCCAGCAGCAACAGGGTGGGTCGGAATTCACCCCTCCACTTT.

The gene calls are TRBV5-1 and TRBJ1-4, with D maybe TRBD1 (5 bases). The CDR3 contains 16 residues. Deletions cut 0 bases from V and 4 bases from J, with 13 bases between. The V gene's germline CDR1 is SGHRS and CDR2 YFSETQ. CDR3 residues: CASSLDTGTVNEKLFF. The CDR3, as DNA: TGCGCCAGCAGCTTGGACACCGGGACTGTTAATGAAAAACTGTTTTTT.

The genes are TRBV18 and TRBJ2-5; TRBD1 agrees at 7 bases. Germline trimming cut 3 bases from V and 3 bases from J; bases unmatched to any gene: 10. Germline CDR1 and CDR2: KGHSH and LQKENI. CDR3 length equals 16 residues. The DNA of the CDR3 is TGTGCCAGCTCACCCCCGTCAACAGGGGCCGAAGAGACCCAGTACTTC. Translating gives CASSPPSTGAEETQYF.

The V call is TRBV27, the J call TRBJ1-4, with D possibly being TRBD1 (5 bases). Germline assignment: CDR1 MNHEY and CDR2 SMNVEV (reference sequence). The CDR3 has 15 residues. The V end was cut by 3 bases, the J end by 6 bases, with 14 bases between. The CDR3 bases are TGTGCCAGCAGTTTGAGTTGGCAGGGCTATGAAAAACTGTTTTTT. Protein: CASSLSWQGYEKLFF.

The chain couples TRBV7-9 to TRBJ2-7; D not resolved. The CDR3 extends over 13 amino acids. The ends were cut back, 4 bases at V and 0 bases at J, with 7 bases in the middle. CDR1 and CDR2 from the germline V gene are SEHNR and FQNEAQ (reference sequence). The CDR3 region has the DNA TGTGCCAGCAGCTCCTATAACTCCTACGAGCAGTACTTC. This gives the protein CASSSYNSYEQYF.

In regard to this clone: A junction end diverges from the germline sequence, so it may reflect a read error. V and J are TRBV7-9 and TRBJ1-4, with D tentatively TRBD1 (5 bases). The length of the CDR3 is 13 residues. CDR1 SEHNR and CDR2 FQNEAQ come from the germline V gene (reference sequence). Here the CDR3 reads CSSGEGVNEKLFF. As DNA, the CDR3 is TGTTCCAGCGGGGAAGGGGTTAATGAAAAACTGTTTTTT.

V and J are TRBV5-1 and TRBJ2-3; D might be TRBD2 (6 bases). Trimming removed 2 bases at V and 0 bases at J, with 13 bases between. Germline V gene sequence: CDR1 SGHRS, CDR2 YFSETQ. This CDR3 has 16 residues. The chain's CDR3 is CASSLYSSGSTDTQYF. The CDR3, as DNA: TGCGCCAGCAGCTTATACTCGAGCGGGAGCACAGATACGCAGTATTTT. Full variable domain (missing parts from reference TRBV5-1 and TRBJ2-3): KAGVTQTPRYLIKTRGQQVTLSCSPISGHRSVSWYQQTPGQGLQFLFEYFSETQRNKGNFPGRFSGRQFSNSRSEMNVSTLELGDSALYLCASSLYSSGSTDTQYFGPGTRLTVL.

There are a few counts of this clone. The chain links TRBV5-6 to TRBJ1-2; D is unresolved. In germline, CDR1 is SGHDT, CDR2 YYEEEE. The V end was cut by 4 bases, the J end by 9 bases, with 16 bases between. This CDR3 comprises 13 residues. This CDR3 is CASSRYREVSYTF. CDR3 coding DNA: TGTGCCAGCAGCCGCTACCGGGAAGTCAGCTACACCTTC.

CDR3 nucleotide sequence: TGCAGCGTTGTGCCCGGGACAGGGGTCAGGGAGACCCAGTACTTC. It yields the protein CSVVPGTGVRETQYF. The chain links TRBV29-1 to TRBJ2-5; TRBD1 agrees at 10 bases. The CDR3 extends over 15 amino acids. Germline V lookup: CDR1 SQVTM, CDR2 ANQGSEA. Trimming removed 4 bases from V and 5 bases from J; junction bases left unmatched: 10.

The J gene is TRBJ2-5, the V gene TRBV6-1, with a tentative D call TRBD1 (6 bases). The J call may be incorrect, as the DNA end agrees better with TRBJ2-7. The length of the CDR3 is 14 residues. Germline values: CDR1 MNHNS, CDR2 SASEGT. CDR3 DNA sequence: TGTGCCAGCAGTGAAGGGACAGCCCGATACGAGCAGTACTTC. This gives the protein CASSEGTARYEQYF.

This clone was found a few times. The chain is built from TRBV7-6 and TRBJ1-1; 7 bases are a match to TRBD1. V trimming: 5 bases; J trimming: 8 bases; junction bases outside the gene matches: 5. The CDR3 sequence is 12 residues long. CDR1 is SGHVS and CDR2 is FNYEAQ in the germline V gene. The DNA of the CDR3 is TGTGCCAGCAGCCCGCGGACAGGAGAAGCTTTCTTT. Residues: CASSPRTGEAFF.

CDR3 sequence: CASSSSGQSAGGYTF. The CDR3 coding sequence is TGTGCCAGTAGTTCTTCAGGACAGTCAGCAGGTGGCTACACCTTC. The V call is TRBV19, the J call TRBJ1-2; D might be TRBD1 (6 bases). Per the germline V gene, CDR1 is LNHDA and CDR2 is SQIVND (reference sequence). The germline V and J ends were trimmed by 5 bases and 7 bases, with 20 bases remaining between them. The CDR3 is 15 residues long.

The chain is built from TRBV19 and TRBJ2-7, with D perhaps matching TRBD2 (5 bases). Trimming pared 1 base from V and 0 bases from J, leaving 16 bases between. Germline assignment: CDR1 LNHDA and CDR2 SQIVND (reference sequence). CDR3 length: 17 amino acids. Here the CDR3 reads CASSIADAGPSSYEQYF. Written as DNA, the CDR3 is TGTGCCAGTAGTATAGCCGACGCGGGTCCCAGCTCCTACGAGCAGTACTTC.

The rearrangement joins TRBV5-1 to TRBJ2-7; 7 nucleotides match TRBD1. The junction had 6 bases not matched to a gene; V was cut back by 5 bases and J by 4 bases. CDR3 length equals 13 residues. Germline CDR1 and CDR2: SGHRS and YFSETQ. The CDR3 sequence is CASRAGTAYEQYF. Here the CDR3 DNA reads TGCGCCAGCAGGGCCGGGACAGCATACGAGCAGTACTTC.

This rearrangement joins TRBV30 to TRBJ2-5; TRBD2 aligns across 8 bases. CDR3 length: 15 residues. In germline, CDR1 is GTSNPN, CDR2 SVGIG (reference sequence). J was trimmed by 2 bases and V by 0 bases; bases with no gene match: 5. The CDR3: CAWSVTGGAQETQYF. The CDR3 DNA follows: TGTGCCTGGAGTGTAACGGGGGGGGCTCAAGAGACCCAGTACTTC.

This clone appeared once. The rearrangement uses TRBV5-1 and TRBJ2-1; TRBD2 might be the D (6 bases). From germline, CDR1 is SGHRS and CDR2 YFSETQ. The CDR3 length is 14 residues. V lost 0 bases and J 8 bases, leaving 12 bases between the germline ends. This CDR3 reads CASSLAGGVHEQFF. The CDR3 region has the DNA TGCGCCAGCAGCTTGGCCGGCGGGGTCCATGAGCAGTTCTTC. The whole variable domain, filled in from reference TRBV5-1 and TRBJ2-1, reads KAGVTQTPRYLIKTRGQQVTLSCSPISGHRSVSWYQQTPGQGLQFLFEYFSETQRNKGNFPGRFSGRQFSNSRSEMNVSTLELGDSALYLCASSLAGGVHEQFFGPGTRLTVL.

V gene TRBV4-2 combines with J gene TRBJ1-3, with D possibly matching TRBD1 (5 bases). There are 16 residues in the CDR3. Per germline, CDR1 LGHNA and CDR2 YNFKEQ. V lost 3 bases, J lost 0 bases, and 12 bases lay in between. The CDR3 region is CASSQEWTLSGNTIYF. The CDR3 nucleotides read TGTGCCAGCAGCCAGGAATGGACACTCTCTGGAAACACCATATATTTT.

The chain couples TRBV29-1 to TRBJ1-2, with D perhaps TRBD1 (6 bases). V was shortened by 3 bases and J by 0 bases, with 11 bases between the two germline ends. This CDR3 is built from 14 residues. CDR1 SQVTM and CDR2 ANQGSEA come from the germline V gene. The CDR3 sequence: CSVDLTGPNYGYTF. CDR3 nucleotide sequence: TGCAGCGTTGATTTAACAGGGCCTAACTATGGCTACACCTTC.

The rearrangement uses TRBV9 and TRBJ2-2; TRBD1 matches at 9 bases. The length of the CDR3 is 15 residues. V gave up 6 bases and J gave up 3 bases; unmatched junction bases: 6. CDR1 and CDR2 (germline): SGDLS, YYNGEE. CDR3 residues: CASNPGQGYTGELFF. CDR3 bases: TGTGCCAGCAACCCGGGACAGGGCTACACCGGGGAGCTGTTTTTT.

The gene calls are TRBV30 and TRBJ1-2, with 7 bases fitting TRBD1. V was clipped by 4 bases and J by 5 bases; unmatched bases: 19. Germline lookup yields CDR1 GTSNPN and CDR2 SVGIG (reference sequence). This CDR3 is 17 amino acids long. This chain's CDR3 is CAWNRKGSRTGLYGYTF. For the CDR3, the DNA is TGTGCCTGGAACCGAAAAGGATCTAGGACAGGCTTATATGGCTACACCTTC.

The chain employs TRBV12-2 and TRBJ2-7; the D segment call TRBD1 is taken from the table without a DNA check. TRBV12-2 is classified as a pseudogene. CDR3 size: 14 residues. In DNA form, the CDR3 reads TGTGCAAGTCGCTCCCGACAGGGAGGCTACGAGCAGTACTTC. It codes for CASRSRQGGYEQYF.

The chain has TRBV28 and TRBJ1-5; D not resolved. V was pared by 9 bases and J by 0 bases, with 6 bases between. Germline V gene data show CDR1 as MDHEN and CDR2 as SYDVKM. The CDR3 consists of 12 residues. CDR3 protein: CASRLSNQPQHF. CDR3 nucleotides: TGTGCCAGTCGTCTTAGCAATCAGCCCCAGCATTTT.

V usage is TRBV11-2 and J usage is TRBJ2-7; a possible D gene is TRBD1 (6 bases). CDR1 is SGHAT, CDR2 FQNNGV, per germline. The germline V and J ends were trimmed by 6 bases and 3 bases, with 9 bases remaining between them. This CDR3 is 12 amino acids long. The DNA of the CDR3 is TGTGCCAGCAGTCTACAGGGCTACGAGCAGTACTTC. Encoded protein: CASSLQGYEQYF. The full variable domain, completed using reference TRBV11-2 and TRBJ2-7, is EAGVAQSPRYKIIEKRQSVAFWCNPISGHATLYWYQQILGQGPKLLIQFQNNGVVDDSQLPKDRFSAERLKGVDSTLKIQPAKLEDSAVYLCASSLQGYEQYFGPGTRLTVT.